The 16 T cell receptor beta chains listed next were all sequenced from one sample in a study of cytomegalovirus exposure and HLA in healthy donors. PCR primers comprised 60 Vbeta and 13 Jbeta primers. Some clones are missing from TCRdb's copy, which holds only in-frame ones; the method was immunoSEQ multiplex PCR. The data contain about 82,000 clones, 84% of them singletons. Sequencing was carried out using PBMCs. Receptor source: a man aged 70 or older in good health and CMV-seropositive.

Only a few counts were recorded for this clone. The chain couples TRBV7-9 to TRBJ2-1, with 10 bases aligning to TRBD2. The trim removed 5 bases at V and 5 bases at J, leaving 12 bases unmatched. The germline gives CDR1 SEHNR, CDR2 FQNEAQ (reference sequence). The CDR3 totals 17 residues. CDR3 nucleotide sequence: TGTGCCAGCAGCCCAAGAGGGCCTAGCGGGGGAAACAATGAGCAGTTCTTC. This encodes CASSPRGPSGGNNEQFF.

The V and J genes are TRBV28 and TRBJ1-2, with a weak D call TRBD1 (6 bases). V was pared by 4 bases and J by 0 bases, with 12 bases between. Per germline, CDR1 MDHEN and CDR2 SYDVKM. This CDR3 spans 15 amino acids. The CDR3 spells CASSSSGVTNYGYTF. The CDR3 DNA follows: TGTGCCAGCAGTTCGTCAGGGGTTACTAACTATGGCTACACCTTC.

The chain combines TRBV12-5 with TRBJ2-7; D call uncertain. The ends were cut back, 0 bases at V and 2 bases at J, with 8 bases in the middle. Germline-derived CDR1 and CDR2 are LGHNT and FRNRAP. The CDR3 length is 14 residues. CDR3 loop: CASGLVLGPYEQYF. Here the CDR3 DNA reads TGTGCTAGTGGTTTGGTACTTGGGCCCTACGAGCAGTACTTC.

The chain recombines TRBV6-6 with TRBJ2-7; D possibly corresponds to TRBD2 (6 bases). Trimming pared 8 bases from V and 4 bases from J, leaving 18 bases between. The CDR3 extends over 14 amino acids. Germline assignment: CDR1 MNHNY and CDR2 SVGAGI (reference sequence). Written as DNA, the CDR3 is TGTGCCAGCTGGGGAGGATTTGACGGATACGAGCAGTACTTC. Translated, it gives CASWGGFDGYEQYF.

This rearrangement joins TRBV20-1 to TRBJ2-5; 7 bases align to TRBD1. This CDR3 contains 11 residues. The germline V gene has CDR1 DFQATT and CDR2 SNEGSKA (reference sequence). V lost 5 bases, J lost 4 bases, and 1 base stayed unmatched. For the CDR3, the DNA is TGCAGTGCTTGGGACAGAGAGACCCAGTACTTC. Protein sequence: CSAWDRETQYF.

The DNA for the CDR3 is TGTGCCAGCAGCTCAACCCCCGACAGGGTGACCGGGGAGCTGTTTTTT. It specifies CASSSTPDRVTGELFF. This sequence joins TRBV7-9 and TRBJ2-2; 7 bases are a match to TRBD1. This CDR3 spans 16 amino acids. The V segment lost 4 bases and the J segment 5 bases; nucleotides outside the gene matches: 10. Germline V gives CDR1 SEHNR, CDR2 FQNEAQ (reference sequence).

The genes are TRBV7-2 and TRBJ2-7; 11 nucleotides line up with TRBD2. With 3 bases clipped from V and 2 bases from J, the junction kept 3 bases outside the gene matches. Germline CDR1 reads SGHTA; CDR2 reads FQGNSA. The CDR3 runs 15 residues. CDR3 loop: CASSFDSGGAYEQYF. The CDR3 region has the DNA TGTGCCAGCAGCTTCGATAGCGGGGGGGCCTACGAGCAGTACTTC.

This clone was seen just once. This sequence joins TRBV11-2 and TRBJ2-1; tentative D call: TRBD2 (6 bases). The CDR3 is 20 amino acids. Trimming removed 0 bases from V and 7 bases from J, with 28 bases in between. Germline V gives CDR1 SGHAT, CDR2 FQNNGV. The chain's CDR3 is CASSLERLAAPPYRGNEQFF. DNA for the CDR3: TGTGCCAGCAGCTTAGAAAGGTTAGCGGCCCCTCCTTATCGGGGGAATGAGCAGTTCTTC.

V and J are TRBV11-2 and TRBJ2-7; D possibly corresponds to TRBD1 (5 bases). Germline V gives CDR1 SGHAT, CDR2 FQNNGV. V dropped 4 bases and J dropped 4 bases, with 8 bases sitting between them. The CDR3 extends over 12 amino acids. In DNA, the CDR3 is TGTGCCAGCAGCTCCCAGGGATACGAGCAGTACTTC. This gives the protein CASSSQGYEQYF.

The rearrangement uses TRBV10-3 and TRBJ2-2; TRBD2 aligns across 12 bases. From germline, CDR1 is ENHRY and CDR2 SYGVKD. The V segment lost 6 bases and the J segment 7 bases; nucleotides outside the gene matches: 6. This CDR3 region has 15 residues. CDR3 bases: TGTGCCATCAGGGCTAGCGGGGGGGCTGGCGGGGAGCTGTTTTTT. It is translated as CAIRASGGAGGELFF.

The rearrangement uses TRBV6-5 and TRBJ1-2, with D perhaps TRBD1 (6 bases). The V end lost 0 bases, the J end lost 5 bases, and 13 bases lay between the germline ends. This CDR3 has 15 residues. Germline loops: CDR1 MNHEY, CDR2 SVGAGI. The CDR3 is CASSYSTAGAYGYTF. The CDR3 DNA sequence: TGTGCCAGCAGTTACTCCACGGCAGGGGCTTATGGCTACACCTTC.

The DNA for the CDR3 is TGTGCCAGCAGCTCGCGGACAGGGGGGGTGACCTATGGCTACACCTTC. Protein sequence: CASSSRTGGVTYGYTF. The J gene is TRBJ1-2, the V gene TRBV11-2, with 10 bases identical to TRBD1. The germline CDR1 and CDR2 sequences are SGHAT and FQNNGV. This CDR3 has 16 amino acids. The V gene end was trimmed by 4 bases and the J gene end by 4 bases; junction bases not matched to a gene: 9.

Written as DNA, the CDR3 is TGTGCCAGCAGCTTAGCGACGACAGGGGGCGCGTACGAGCAGTACTTC. This gives the protein CASSLATTGGAYEQYF. This chain links TRBV7-2 with TRBJ2-7; TRBD1 matches 10 bases. This CDR3 has 16 amino acids. The germline V gene encodes CDR1 SGHTA and CDR2 FQGNSA. V trimming: 0 bases; J trimming: 4 bases; junction bases outside the gene matches: 6.

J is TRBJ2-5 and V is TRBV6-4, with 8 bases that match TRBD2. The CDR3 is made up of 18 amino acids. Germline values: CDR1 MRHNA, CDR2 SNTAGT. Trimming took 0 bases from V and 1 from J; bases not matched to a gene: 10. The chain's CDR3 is CASSDSILSGGRQETQYF. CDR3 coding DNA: TGTGCCAGCAGTGACTCGATTCTCAGCGGGGGCCGCCAAGAGACCCAGTACTTC.

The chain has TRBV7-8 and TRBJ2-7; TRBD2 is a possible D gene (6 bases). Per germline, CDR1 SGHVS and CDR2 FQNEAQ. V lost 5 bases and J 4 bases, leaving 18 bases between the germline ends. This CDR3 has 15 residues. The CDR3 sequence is CASSRRTTTGYEQYF. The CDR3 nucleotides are TGTGCCAGCAGCCGCAGGACTACGACGGGGTACGAGCAGTACTTC.

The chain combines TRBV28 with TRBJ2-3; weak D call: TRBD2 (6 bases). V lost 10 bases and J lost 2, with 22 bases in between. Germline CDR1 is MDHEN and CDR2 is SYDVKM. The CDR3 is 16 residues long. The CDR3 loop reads CATAGSQRSSTDTQYF. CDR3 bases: TGTGCCACCGCCGGGAGCCAGCGGAGCTCCACAGATACGCAGTATTTT.